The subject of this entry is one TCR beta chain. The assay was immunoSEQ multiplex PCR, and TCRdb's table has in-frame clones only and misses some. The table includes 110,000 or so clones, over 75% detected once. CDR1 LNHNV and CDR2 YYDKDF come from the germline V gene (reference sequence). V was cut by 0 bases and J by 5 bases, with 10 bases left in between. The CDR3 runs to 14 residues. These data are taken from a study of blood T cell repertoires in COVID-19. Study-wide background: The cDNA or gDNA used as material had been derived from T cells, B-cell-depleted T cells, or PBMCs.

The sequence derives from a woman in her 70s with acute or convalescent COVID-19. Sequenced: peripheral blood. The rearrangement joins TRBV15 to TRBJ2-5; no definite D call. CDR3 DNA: TGTGCCACCAGCAGAGATACGGGTGCGGAGACCCAGTACTTC. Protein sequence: CATSRDTGAETQYF. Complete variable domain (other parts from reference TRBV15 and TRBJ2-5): DAMVIQNPRYQVTQFGKPVTLSCSQTLNHNVMYWYQQKSSQAPKLLFHYYDKDFNNEADTPDNFQSRRPNTSFCFLDIRSPGLGDTAMYLCATSRDTGAETQYFGPGTRLLVL.